These 21 T cell receptor beta chains originate from one sample sequenced in a study of graft-versus-host responses after intestinal transplantation. These receptors are not linked to any known antigen. Assay used: immunoSEQ multiplex PCR; TCRdb lists only in-frame clones, some missing. The sample lists approximately 110,000 clones, about 92% occurring once. The starting material was unstimulated CD4+ T cells sorted from spleen or lymph node cells, obtained before transplant. The receptors originated from a human donor who was the organ donor for an intestinal transplant.

This chain joins TRBV7-2 and TRBJ2-1, with TRBD2 matching 7 bases. CDR1 SGHTA and CDR2 FQGNSA come from the germline V gene. The CDR3 is 16 amino acids. Trimming cost V 5 bases and J 3 bases; bases outside gene matches: 10. The CDR3 sequence: CASSIGGTIGYNEQFF. The DNA for the CDR3 is TGTGCCAGCAGCATAGGCGGGACTATCGGCTACAATGAGCAGTTCTTC.

The rearrangement joins TRBV27 to TRBJ2-3; TRBD1 matches 7 bases. Germline V gene lookup returns CDR1 MNHEY and CDR2 SMNVEV (reference sequence). This CDR3 contains 15 residues. V shed 6 bases and J 2 bases; nucleotides not matched to a gene: 8. CDR3 nucleotides: TGTGCCAGCAGCCCCCACGGGACAGCCACAGATACGCAGTATTTT. Protein product: CASSPHGTATDTQYF.

The J gene is TRBJ2-3, the V gene TRBV5-5; TRBD1 is a possible D gene (5 bases). V lost 2 bases, J lost 6 bases, and 10 bases lay in between. This CDR3 has 13 residues. CDR1 is SGHKS and CDR2 is YYEKEE in the germline V gene (reference sequence). The CDR3: CASSFEQADTQYF. In nucleotides, the CDR3 is TGTGCCAGCAGCTTCGAACAGGCCGATACGCAGTATTTT. The complete variable domain, with remaining parts taken from reference TRBV5-5 and TRBJ2-3, reads DAGVTQSPTHLIKTRGQQVTLRCSPISGHKSVSWYQQVLGQGPQFIFQYYEKEERGRGNFPDRFSARQFPNYSSELNVNALLLGDSALYLCASSFEQADTQYFGPGTRLTVL.

The J gene is TRBJ2-3, the V gene TRBV6-1; 12 nucleotides agree with TRBD1. CDR3 size: 16 residues. V shed 2 bases and J 7 bases; nucleotides not matched to a gene: 7. Germline V lookup: CDR1 MNHNS, CDR2 SASEGT. The CDR3: CASSESPGQGANTQYF. The CDR3 DNA sequence: TGTGCCAGCAGTGAATCCCCGGGACAGGGGGCAAATACGCAGTATTTT.

This clone has just one count. The chain is built from TRBV7-8 and TRBJ2-1; TRBD2 aligns across 8 bases. The length of the CDR3 is 12 residues. Trimming removed 5 bases from V and 9 bases from J; junction bases left unmatched: 3. Germline V gene lookup returns CDR1 SGHVS and CDR2 FQNEAQ. DNA of the CDR3: TGTGCCAGCAGCCCCCGGGGGGGTGAGCAGTTCTTC. Amino acids: CASSPRGGEQFF.

The rearrangement joins TRBV6-1 to TRBJ2-7, with 9 bases fitting TRBD1. The CDR3 totals 16 residues. After removal of 3 bases from V and 0 bases from J, the junction contained 6 bases not matched to a gene. Germline CDR1 and CDR2: MNHNS and SASEGT. The CDR3 DNA sequence: TGTGCCAGCAGTGATTTAGGGGGACAGGGCTCCTACGAGCAGTACTTC. It codes for CASSDLGGQGSYEQYF.

The rearrangement uses TRBV5-1 and TRBJ1-1, with 8 positions matching TRBD1. The CDR3 spans 16 residues. Germline V gene lookup returns CDR1 SGHRS and CDR2 YFSETQ. V lost 2 bases, J lost 8 bases, and 14 bases stayed unmatched. This chain's CDR3 is CASSFSIRTGTMEAFF. In DNA form, the CDR3 reads TGCGCCAGCAGCTTCTCTATCCGGACAGGGACCATGGAAGCTTTCTTT.

The chain joins TRBV18 to TRBJ2-7; 11 bases agree with TRBD2. This CDR3 region has 15 residues. Germline CDR1 and CDR2: KGHSH and LQKENI. The V and J ends lost 6 bases and 4 bases, in that order; junction bases with no gene match: 8. The CDR3 reads CASSEGLAEIYEQYF. CDR3 in DNA: TGTGCCAGCTCGGAGGGACTAGCGGAGATATACGAGCAGTACTTC.

V usage is TRBV30 and J usage is TRBJ2-7; TRBD2 agrees at 7 bases. The germline V gene encodes CDR1 GTSNPN and CDR2 SVGIG (reference sequence). The CDR3 consists of 14 residues. Trimming cost V 5 bases and J 4 bases; bases outside gene matches: 11. CDR3 protein: CAWEKPSGLYEQYF. The CDR3, as DNA: TGTGCCTGGGAAAAGCCTAGCGGATTATACGAGCAGTACTTC.

The chain links TRBV6-1 to TRBJ1-2; D unresolved. The CDR3 loop spans 13 amino acids. Trimming pared 8 bases from V and 8 bases from J, leaving 18 bases between. Per the germline V gene, CDR1 is MNHNS and CDR2 is SASEGT. CDR3 sequence reads: CASHPSGVGGYTF. The CDR3, as DNA: TGTGCCAGCCACCCCTCCGGGGTCGGGGGCTACACCTTC.

The gene calls are TRBV5-6 and TRBJ2-7; the match to TRBD1 covers 7 bases. The V gene end was trimmed by 3 bases and the J gene end by 2 bases; junction bases not matched to a gene: 2. The germline V gene has CDR1 SGHDT and CDR2 YYEEEE. This CDR3 region has 13 residues. Written as DNA, the CDR3 is TGTGCCAGCAGCTGGCAGGGGGCCTACGAGCAGTACTTC. It encodes CASSWQGAYEQYF.

This rearrangement joins TRBV6-5 to TRBJ2-4; D assignment may be TRBD1 or TRBD2 (5 bases each). Germline CDR1 reads MNHEY; CDR2 reads SVGAGI. V was cut by 6 bases and J by 7 bases, with 10 bases left in between. CDR3 size: 12 residues. The CDR3 reads CASRTEGNIQYF. CDR3 DNA sequence: TGTGCCAGCAGGACAGAGGGGAACATTCAGTACTTC.

This chain uses TRBV11-2 with TRBJ1-1; D is undetermined. Germline loops: CDR1 SGHAT, CDR2 FQNNGV. The CDR3 runs 14 residues. The V end was cut by 2 bases, the J end by 1 base, with 8 bases between. The CDR3, as DNA: TGTGCCAGCAGCTTACTTGGAGAGAACACTGAAGCTTTCTTT. Its translation is CASSLLGENTEAFF.

The gene calls are TRBV11-3 and TRBJ2-1; TRBD2 agrees at 13 bases. Germline V gene data show CDR1 as SGHNT and CDR2 as YENEEA. The CDR3 runs to 15 residues. The V and J ends lost 5 bases and 7 bases, in that order; junction bases with no gene match: 5. CDR3 in amino acids: CASSRGTSGTNEQFF. The CDR3 bases are TGTGCCAGCAGCAGAGGGACTAGCGGGACTAATGAGCAGTTCTTC.

The V gene is TRBV2, the J gene TRBJ1-2, with 9 bases identical to TRBD1. Losses at the gene ends were 9 bases for V and 4 bases for J; bases not matched to a gene: 6. Germline assignment: CDR1 SNHLY and CDR2 FYNNEI. The CDR3 runs 13 residues. The CDR3 coding sequence is TGTGCCAGTACCGGGACAGGGCTCTATGGCTACACCTTC. Amino acids: CASTGTGLYGYTF. Looking up the rest from reference TRBV2 and TRBJ1-2 gives the full variable domain: EPEVTQTPSHQVTQMGQEVILRCVPISNHLYFYWYRQILGQKVEFLVSFYNNEISEKSEIFDDQFSVERPDGSNFTLKIRSTKLEDSAMYFCASTGTGLYGYTFGSGTRLTVV.

Only one count was recorded for this clone. V and J are TRBV7-2 and TRBJ2-3; 16 bases agree with TRBD2. Looked up from germline, CDR1 is SGHTA and CDR2 is FQGNSA. J lost 7 bases, V lost 4 bases, and 2 bases had no gene match. The CDR3 is 15 amino acids. This CDR3 reads CASSSGLAGGNTQYF. In DNA, the CDR3 is TGTGCCAGCAGCTCGGGACTAGCGGGGGGGAATACGCAGTATTTT.

The rearrangement uses TRBV5-6 and TRBJ1-5; D is uncertain. Germline V CDR1 and CDR2: SGHDT, YYEEEE. There are 14 residues in the CDR3. V was pared by 1 base and J by 3 bases, with 8 bases between. The CDR3 loop is CASSLRAFNQPQHF. CDR3 DNA sequence: TGTGCCAGCAGCTTGAGGGCCTTCAATCAGCCCCAGCATTTT.

The chain is built from TRBV13 and TRBJ2-7; D ambiguous. CDR1 is PRHDT, CDR2 FYEKMQ, per germline (reference sequence). V shed 2 bases and J shed 0 bases, with 8 bases lying between them. The CDR3 is 14 amino acids. The CDR3 region is CASSLSGFSYEQYF. The CDR3 nucleotides read TGTGCCAGCAGCTTAAGTGGTTTCTCCTACGAGCAGTACTTC.

The rearrangement links TRBV5-6 to TRBJ2-5; 7 nucleotides agree with TRBD1. There are 16 residues in the CDR3. V lost 1 base and J lost 9; bases outside the gene matches: 15. The germline V gene encodes CDR1 SGHDT and CDR2 YYEEEE. The DNA of the CDR3 is TGTGCCAGCAGCTTGCAGTCGCGGCAGGGGGTTAGGGCCCAGTACTTC. Its translation: CASSLQSRQGVRAQYF.

The V call is TRBV6-1, the J call TRBJ1-2; D gene unclear. Looked up from germline, CDR1 is MNHNS and CDR2 is SASEGT. CDR3 length equals 12 residues. V shed 5 bases and J shed 8 bases, with 12 bases lying between them. The CDR3 coding sequence is TGTGCCAGCAGTTCCTTAGGCCAAGGCTACACCTTC. Translation: CASSSLGQGYTF.

The chain uses TRBV5-1 and TRBJ2-5, with D tentatively TRBD1 (7 bases). The CDR3 covers 14 residues. The germline CDR1 and CDR2 sequences are SGHRS and YFSETQ. The germline V and J ends were trimmed by 0 bases and 5 bases, with 11 bases remaining between them. The CDR3 bases are TGCGCCAGCAGCTTGGGGCAGGGGGGTGAGACCCAGTACTTC. Protein product: CASSLGQGGETQYF.